This TCR beta chain was obtained from a study of blood T cell repertoires in COVID-19 (dated by TCRdb to 2020 to 2021). Turning to the overall study: Collaborator samples came from the United States, Italy and Spain and covered acute and convalescent phases of COVID-19. The material from the prospective study consisted of cDNA or gDNA derived from T cells, B-cell-depleted T cells, or PBMCs. Deeply sampled blood TCRbeta repertoires from subjects exposed to, actively infected with, or recovered from COVID-19 were included in the dataset. A freely available public database, intended as a resource for researchers studying the immune response to SARS-CoV-2, is where the repertoires were released. The samples were drawn from two sources: the first 160 participants of the ongoing ImmuneRACE study, and 1,000 to 1,500 subjects contributed by 6 global collaborators. A de-identified subject ID, COVID-19 status, age in years and sex were almost always included in the sample metadata. Where HLA class I and class II types were available, the types were taken from metadata supplied by the sample provider, not from assay-based typing.

Collaborating institutions collected whole blood in K2EDTA tubes following their own protocols. For TCRbeta analysis, collaborators shipped samples in one of three forms: frozen whole blood, isolated PBMCs, or DNA extracted from either of those sample types. Of note for this clone: What antigen it recognizes has not been identified. The junction departs from germline at one end; a sequencing error may be responsible.

Beyond this particular receptor, the publication reports: Clinical and demographic metadata were provided uncurated, with the amount varying by source and participant.

The immunoSEQ Assay, a bias-controlled multiplex PCR, was used to amplify TCRbeta CDR3 regions from genomic DNA. The paper's processing steps were these. The number of nucleated cells in each sample was estimated from the amplification of reference gene primers within the assay. To quantify the absolute abundance of each unique TCRbeta CDR3 rearrangement, sequence reads were collapsed and filtered. For each sample, productive Simpson clonality was calculated by taking the square root of Simpson's diversity index across productive rearrangements. Imported from immuneACCESS, the table was reduced by TCRdb to in-frame sequences with V and J called. These copies leave out some clones; in studies compared against another copy, an unresolved V gene accounts for under half, and the cause of the remainder is not known. V, J and clone size are those of that table, while D and trimming were read from the DNA. This sample comprises approximately 140,000 clones, about 84% of them detected only once. The ten largest clones represent 5% to 7.5% of the sample.

According to the germline V gene, CDR1 reads MNHEY and CDR2 reads SVGAGI. Spanning cysteine to phenylalanine, the CDR3 consists of 11 amino acids. CDR3 DNA is the only sequence kept; it has 33 bases, read in frame from the first base. The chain was built from TRBV6-5 and TRBJ2-7, with the D gene call left open. The sequence was collected from a human donor in a cohort sampled during active COVID-19. Material for sequencing was peripheral blood. The sequenced DNA: TGTGCCACCAGTACTCTACGCCAGCAGTACTTC. Translation gives CATSTLRQQYF.